The 11 T cell receptor beta chains below all came from one sample that was sequenced in a study of T-cell reconstitution after alpha-beta-depleted transplantation in children. Unique molecular identifiers were incorporated when the TCRbeta library was constructed. From the PCR reads, TCRdb called clonotypes with MiXCR, one entry per CDR3 protein. The repertoire holds roughly 100,000 distinct CDR3 sequences, with about 6.8% as singletons. The sequences come from PBMCs, collected before TCRalphabeta/CD19-depleted stem cell transplant. Receptor source: a boy between 2 and 10 years old with acute lymphoblastic leukemia, due to receive a stem cell transplant.

The chain employs TRBV15 and TRBJ1-5; no definite D call. CDR3 length: 14 residues. V was clipped by 3 bases and J by 5 bases, with 11 bases between them. Germline V CDR1 and CDR2: LNHNV, YYDKDF (reference sequence). As DNA, the CDR3 is TGTGCCACCAGCAGCGGACCGCCCCATCAGCCCCAGCATTTT. It yields the protein CATSSGPPHQPQHF.

This clonotype was counted between two and nine times. The chain is built from TRBV18 and TRBJ1-5, with unresolved D. The V end was cut by 0 bases, the J end by 2 bases, with 11 bases between. Germline V gives CDR1 KGHSH, CDR2 LQKENI. CDR3 length: 16 amino acids. This CDR3 reads CASSPPVSRGNQPQHF. CDR3 DNA sequence: TGTGCCAGCTCACCACCGGTCAGTAGGGGCAATCAGCCCCAGCATTTT.

This clonotype was observed a handful of times. J is TRBJ2-2 and V is TRBV6-4, with D possibly being TRBD1 (5 bases). CDR1 MRHNA and CDR2 SNTAGT come from the germline V gene. Trimming removed 7 bases from V and 3 bases from J, with 12 bases in between. CDR3 size: 14 residues. CDR3 region: CASTVDSHTGELFF. The CDR3 DNA sequence: TGTGCCAGCACTGTTGACAGTCACACCGGGGAGCTGTTTTTT.

This clonotype was counted ten times or more. V and J are TRBV7-8 and TRBJ2-4; D not resolved. Germline V CDR1 and CDR2: SGHVS, FQNEAQ. V was trimmed by 5 bases and J by 5 bases, leaving 13 bases between them. The CDR3 totals 14 residues. In nucleotides, the CDR3 is TGTGCCAGCAGCAACCTCGCGGCCCAAAACATTCAGTACTTC. This translates into CASSNLAAQNIQYF.

This clonotype was seen a handful of times. At one end, the junction sequence differs from germline, possibly due to a read error. This rearrangement joins TRBV7-8 to TRBJ1-5; D unresolved. The CDR3 loop spans 12 amino acids. Germline CDR1 and CDR2: SGHVS and FQNEAQ. This CDR3 reads CAISLENQPQHF. In DNA form, the CDR3 reads TGTGCCATCAGCTTAGAAAATCAGCCCCAGCATTTT.

This chain joins TRBV5-8 and TRBJ2-7; 8 bases are shared with TRBD1. J lost 1 base, V lost 4 bases, and 13 bases had no gene match. The CDR3 length is 17 residues. Germline V gene sequence: CDR1 SGHTS, CDR2 YDEGEE. CDR3 protein: CASSRPGQDPFSYEQYF. CDR3 sequence (DNA): TGTGCCAGCAGCCGCCCGGGACAGGATCCTTTTTCCTACGAGCAGTACTTC. Using reference TRBV5-8 and TRBJ2-7 for the parts outside the CDR3, the full variable domain is EAGVTQSPTHLIKTRGQQATLRCSPISGHTSVYWYQQALGLGLQFLLWYDEGEERNRGNFPPRFSGRQFPNYSSELNVNALELEDSALYLCASSRPGQDPFSYEQYFGPGTRLTVT.

This clonotype is labeled medium-sized. CDR3 region: CASSAGQVIYGYTF. The CDR3 DNA sequence: TGTGCCAGCAGCGCGGGACAGGTGATCTATGGCTACACCTTC. The rearrangement links TRBV5-6 to TRBJ1-2, with 8 bases aligning to TRBD1. This CDR3 has 14 amino acids. The V gene's germline CDR1 is SGHDT and CDR2 YYEEEE. With V trimmed by 4 bases and J by 4 bases, 6 bases remained unmatched.

There are many counts of this clonotype. The CDR3 protein is CASSQDRQGDNYGYTF. The CDR3 DNA sequence: TGTGCCAGCAGCCAAGATAGGCAGGGAGATAACTATGGCTACACCTTC. The chain combines TRBV4-2 with TRBJ1-2, with D possibly being TRBD1 (5 bases). Trimming removed 0 bases from V and 1 base from J, with 12 bases in between. The CDR3 contains 16 residues. Germline CDR1 and CDR2: LGHNA and YNFKEQ.

The CDR3 region is CASSPWTGENTEAFF. In nucleotides, the CDR3 is TGTGCCAGCAGTCCTTGGACAGGGGAGAACACTGAAGCTTTCTTT. The V and J genes are TRBV28 and TRBJ1-1; 9 bases agree with TRBD1. After removal of 5 bases from V and 1 base from J, the junction contained 5 bases not matched to a gene. Germline lookup yields CDR1 MDHEN and CDR2 SYDVKM. The CDR3 runs to 15 residues.

The chain joins TRBV7-9 to TRBJ2-4, with 9 bases aligning to TRBD1. Germline V gene sequence: CDR1 SEHNR, CDR2 FQNEAQ (reference sequence). The CDR3 covers 15 residues. Trimming at V came to 6 bases and at J to 3 bases, leaving 6 bases not matched to a gene. Here the CDR3 reads CASSPDRGIKNIQYF. In DNA, the CDR3 is TGTGCCAGCAGTCCGGACAGGGGCATCAAAAACATTCAGTACTTC.

This clonotype rates as medium-sized. This chain uses TRBV9 with TRBJ2-7; the D gene is possibly TRBD2 (5 bases). The CDR3 sequence is 14 residues long. V was trimmed by 4 bases and J by 3 bases, leaving 14 bases between them. CDR1 is SGDLS and CDR2 is YYNGEE in the germline V gene. CDR3 residues: CASSPGEGNYEQYF. The DNA of the CDR3 is TGTGCCAGCAGCCCCGGGGAAGGGAACTACGAGCAGTACTTC.